The rows below give T cell receptor beta chains drawn from one sample of a study of circulating CD8 cells and anti-PD-1 response in melanoma. TCRdb re-called the reads with MiXCR, one entry per CDR3 protein. The repertoire consists of several hundred distinct CDR3 sequences, with around an eighth occurring once and the leading ten covering 60% to 75%. The source material was CD8+ T cells from PBMCs, sampled at baseline or after one month of anti-PD-1 therapy (not recorded which). The receptor set was obtained from a human donor with melanoma. The CDR3 runs from the conserved cysteine through the conserved F or W. The order of the fields is D gene, J gene, V gene, CDR3 length, CDR3 protein. The D gene is left open where the match is weak.

d_gene: -
j_gene: TRBJ2-4
v_gene: TRBV12-3/TRBV12-4
len: 14
CDR3aa: CASSFEGAKNIQYF

d_gene: TRBD2
j_gene: TRBJ2-7
v_gene: TRBV27
len: 16
CDR3aa: CASSLSRLAGTYEQYF

d_gene: TRBD1
j_gene: TRBJ2-2
v_gene: TRBV28
len: 16
CDR3aa: CASRAPGQGVTGELFF

d_gene: -
j_gene: TRBJ2-7
v_gene: TRBV19
len: 14
CDR3aa: CASSMRRGIYEQYF